The source of this T cell receptor (beta chain) is a study of blood T cell repertoires in COVID-19. As for the study in general: T cells, B-cell-depleted T cells, or PBMCs supplied cDNA or gDNA.

Repertoires were generated with immunoSEQ multiplex PCR, while TCRdb's copy carries only in-frame clones and drops some. The sample lists about 430,000 clones; about 88% were seen once. This sequence was found in a woman aged 18 to 35 who had been exposed to COVID-19. Specimen: PBMCs or T cells enriched from blood (not recorded which).

The CDR3 region is CASSLTVKGQGYRNQPQHF. The CDR3 nucleotides are TGTGCCAGCAGCTTAACGGTCAAAGGACAGGGCTATCGCAATCAGCCCCAGCATTTT. The rearrangement links TRBV7-3 to TRBJ1-5, with 8 bases that match TRBD1. J gave up 2 bases and V 0 bases, and 12 bases lay outside the gene matches. This CDR3 region has 19 residues. Germline V gene sequence: CDR1 SGHTA, CDR2 FQGTGA.